Listed here are 6 T cell receptor beta chains from one sample, sequenced in a study of early T cells in non-severe SARS-CoV-2 infection. TCRdb reanalysed the 5' RACE reads using MiXCR and keeps one entry per CDR3 protein. The repertoire consists of about 52,000 distinct CDR3 sequences, with about 10% occurring once and the leading ten covering roughly 13%. Sequenced sample: whole blood. Receptor source: an adult who was a healthcare worker with PCR-confirmed SARS-CoV-2 infection or an uninfected control (not recorded which).

This clonotype was detected many times. The V call is TRBV12-3 or TRBV12-4, the J call TRBJ2-3; tentative D call: TRBD1 (6 bases). The CDR3 is made up of 16 amino acids. V was cut by 3 bases and J by 1 base, with 14 bases left in between. The CDR3: CASSFLSRGGTDTQYF. In nucleotides, the CDR3 is TGTGCCAGCAGTTTCTTATCCAGGGGAGGCACAGATACGCAGTATTTT.

The chain carries TRBV11-2 and TRBJ2-7; a possible D gene is TRBD2 (6 bases). The CDR3 is 14 residues long. Germline lookup yields CDR1 SGHAT and CDR2 FQNNGV. The V end lost 2 bases, the J end lost 1 base, and 9 bases lay between the germline ends. The chain's CDR3 is CASSLKGLSYEQYF. The CDR3 nucleotides are TGTGCCAGCAGCTTAAAGGGACTTTCCTACGAGCAGTACTTC.

This clonotype was detected ten times or more. This chain joins TRBV5-1 and TRBJ2-7, with 11 bases that match TRBD2. Germline values: CDR1 SGHRS, CDR2 YFSETQ. The trim removed 4 bases at V and 5 bases at J, leaving 11 bases unmatched. The CDR3 is 16 amino acids. CDR3 in DNA: TGCGCCAGCAGCGTACTCCCGACTAGCGGGGCCCACGAGCAGTACTTC. Translated, it gives CASSVLPTSGAHEQYF.

In this sample, this clonotype turned up many times. The rearrangement links TRBV2 to TRBJ2-3, with TRBD2 matching over 10 bases. Trimming at V came to 8 bases and at J to 1 base, leaving 12 bases not matched to a gene. The V gene's germline CDR1 is SNHLY and CDR2 FYNNEI. The CDR3 has 17 amino acids. The DNA of the CDR3 is TGTGCCAGCGGCTCTCATACCAGCGGGGGGGGCACAGATACGCAGTATTTT. As protein: CASGSHTSGGGTDTQYF.

This clonotype was detected a few times. The rearrangement joins TRBV18 to TRBJ2-5; D could derive from TRBD1 or TRBD2 (5 bases each). V lost 6 bases to trimming and J lost 0 bases, with 8 bases between them. The CDR3 has 13 amino acids. Germline CDR1 KGHSH, CDR2 LQKENI. The CDR3 DNA is TGTGCCAGCTCCGGGACCAACCAAGAGACCCAGTACTTC. This codes for CASSGTNQETQYF.

This clonotype occurred a few times. The chain recombines TRBV11-2 with TRBJ2-2; D remains ambiguous. Germline V CDR1 and CDR2: SGHAT, FQNNGV. V was cut by 1 base and J by 7 bases, with 10 bases left in between. This CDR3 region has 14 residues. CDR3 sequence: CASSLAYIGGELFF. CDR3 DNA sequence: TGTGCCAGCAGCTTAGCGTACATCGGCGGGGAGCTGTTTTTT. Drawing the rest from reference TRBV11-2 and TRBJ2-2, the complete variable domain is EAGVAQSPRYKIIEKRQSVAFWCNPISGHATLYWYQQILGQGPKLLIQFQNNGVVDDSQLPKDRFSAERLKGVDSTLKIQPAKLEDSAVYLCASSLAYIGGELFFGEGSRLTVL.